This T cell receptor (beta chain) was profiled in a study of blood T cells in healthy people across ages. On the study more broadly: Capturing about one barcoded beta molecule per two T cells was achieved by template switching.

Ranging in age from about 6 to 95, the donors were healthy Caucasian individuals from Russia. Extraction yielded at least 6 micrograms of total RNA per sample. Germline V gene data show CDR1 as SGHKS and CDR2 as YYEKEE (reference sequence). This CDR3 contains 14 residues. Deletions cut 0 bases from V and 5 bases from J, with 9 bases between. With a J-beta primer mix and a sample-barcoded 5' primer, a second PCR ran about 7 to 12 cycles. TCRdb analysed the 5' RACE reads with MiXCR anew, one entry per CDR3 protein. The table has over a million distinct CDR3 sequences, about 45% seen once. Only one count was recorded for this clonotype.

The receptor comes from a woman younger than 30 in good health. The chain couples TRBV5-5 to TRBJ1-5; D not certain. Sequencing was performed on blood. This CDR3 reads CASSLVGSHQPQHF. DNA of the CDR3: TGTGCCAGCAGCTTGGTCGGCAGCCATCAGCCCCAGCATTTT.